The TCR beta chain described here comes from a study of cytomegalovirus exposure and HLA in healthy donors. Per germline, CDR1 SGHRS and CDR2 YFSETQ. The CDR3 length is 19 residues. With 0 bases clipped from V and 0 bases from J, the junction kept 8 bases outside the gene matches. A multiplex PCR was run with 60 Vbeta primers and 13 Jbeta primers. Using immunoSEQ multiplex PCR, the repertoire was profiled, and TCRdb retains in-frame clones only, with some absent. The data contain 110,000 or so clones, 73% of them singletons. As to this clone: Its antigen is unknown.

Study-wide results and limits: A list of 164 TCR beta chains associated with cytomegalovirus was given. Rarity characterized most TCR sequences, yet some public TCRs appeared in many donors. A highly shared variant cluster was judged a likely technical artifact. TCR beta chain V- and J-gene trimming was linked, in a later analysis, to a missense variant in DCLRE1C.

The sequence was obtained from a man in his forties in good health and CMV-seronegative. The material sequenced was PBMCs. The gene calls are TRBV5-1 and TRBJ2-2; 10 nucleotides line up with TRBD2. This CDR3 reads CASSLGHTSGASNTGELFF. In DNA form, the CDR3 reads TGCGCCAGCAGCTTGGGCCACACTAGCGGGGCCTCGAACACCGGGGAGCTGTTTTTT. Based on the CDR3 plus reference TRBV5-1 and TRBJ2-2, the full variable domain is KAGVTQTPRYLIKTRGQQVTLSCSPISGHRSVSWYQQTPGQGLQFLFEYFSETQRNKGNFPGRFSGRQFSNSRSEMNVSTLELGDSALYLCASSLGHTSGASNTGELFFGEGSRLTVL.